This TCR beta chain was profiled in a study of cytotoxic CD8 clonotypes in ibrutinib-treated CLL. Looking at the study overall: 11 relapsed/refractory, roughly 15 treatment-naive; roughly 18 IGHV unmutated.

In its sample, this clone was seen once. Its specificity is not known. Profiling relied on immunoSEQ multiplex PCR, and the TCRdb table lists in-frame clones only, not all of them. The sample holds around 70,000 clones, approximately 90% seen once. Study conclusions and caveats: Against age-matched healthy donors, baseline clonality ran higher and tracked circulating CD8+ T-cell counts.

The sequences come from PBMCs, collected after 12 months of ibrutinib treatment. This receptor was obtained from a human donor with chronic lymphocytic leukemia.

The CDR3 DNA reads TGTGCCAGCAGCTTGTCCAACGAGCAGTACTTC. As protein: CASSLSNEQYF. This chain uses TRBV9 with TRBJ2-7; no reliable D call. In germline, CDR1 is SGDLS, CDR2 YYNGEE. Trimming left V 4 bases short and J 5 bases short, with 7 bases between. This CDR3 comprises 11 residues.